This T cell receptor beta chain originates from a study of T cells in Graves' hyperthyroidism and ophthalmopathy. The overall study: Upon initial diagnosis and before any treatment, peripheral blood was collected. Findings and caveats of the study: From stable hyperthyroidism, ophthalmopathy was set apart by a 13 V-J model.

This clonotype was recorded at least ten times. Its target is unknown. The CDR3 is made up of 13 amino acids. Trimming cost V 1 base and J 5 bases, with 7 bases left between them. The germline V gene encodes CDR1 SGHRS and CDR2 YFSETQ. Amplification of TCR beta CDR3 regions was performed using RNA transcripts as template. TCR CDR3 regions were first amplified by RT-PCR with HTBI primers. TCRdb analysed the multiplex PCR reads with MiXCR anew, one entry per CDR3 protein. The profile shows approximately 370,000 distinct CDR3 sequences, under 15% of them singletons. The rearrangement joins TRBV5-1 to TRBJ2-1; D is ambiguous. This TCR derives from a woman in her twenties or thirties with Graves' hyperthyroidism. Sequencing input: blood. For the CDR3, the DNA is TGCGCCAGCAGCTTGCCAGACCACAATGAGCAGTTCTTC. Translated, it gives CASSLPDHNEQFF.